The T cell receptor beta chain described here comes from a study of blood T cell repertoires in COVID-19. The age range of participants was about 18 to 89 years, with residence in about two dozen US areas. Donors of Cohort 3 who recovered were those that had two negative PCRs, clearance, or symptom resolution. Study processing details: The assay estimated nucleated cells by amplifying reference gene primers. Profiling relied on immunoSEQ multiplex PCR, and the TCRdb table lists in-frame clones only, not all of them. The V and J calls and clone size come from that table; D and trimming were worked out from the DNA. The table records about 400,000 clones, roughly nine tenths of them present only once. Losses at the gene ends were 7 bases for V and 0 bases for J; bases not matched to a gene: 5. The V gene's germline CDR1 is SNHLY and CDR2 FYNNEI. This CDR3 has 15 residues.

Input material: PBMCs or T cells enriched from blood (not recorded which). J is TRBJ2-3 and V is TRBV2; 9 bases align to TRBD1. This receptor was obtained from a woman in her 30s who had recovered from COVID-19. The CDR3 is CASIKQGASTDTQYF. CDR3 nucleotides: TGTGCCAGCATTAAACAGGGGGCTAGCACAGATACGCAGTATTTT.